This T cell receptor (beta chain) comes out of a study of identical twins. Each CDR3 protein gets one entry after TCRdb re-called the 5' RACE reads with MiXCR. This table has some 1,700,000 distinct CDR3 sequences, about 31% appearing once. This CDR3 has 12 residues. The V segment lost 5 bases and the J segment 9 bases; nucleotides outside the gene matches: 4. This clonotype appeared a few times. Sequenced: cord blood. The rearrangement links TRBV12-3 or TRBV12-4 to TRBJ1-5, with 7 bases aligning to TRBD1. This TCR was recovered from a newborn girl in good health. CDR3 amino acids: CASSPTGRPQHF. The CDR3 DNA is TGTGCCAGCAGTCCGACAGGGAGGCCCCAGCATTTT.